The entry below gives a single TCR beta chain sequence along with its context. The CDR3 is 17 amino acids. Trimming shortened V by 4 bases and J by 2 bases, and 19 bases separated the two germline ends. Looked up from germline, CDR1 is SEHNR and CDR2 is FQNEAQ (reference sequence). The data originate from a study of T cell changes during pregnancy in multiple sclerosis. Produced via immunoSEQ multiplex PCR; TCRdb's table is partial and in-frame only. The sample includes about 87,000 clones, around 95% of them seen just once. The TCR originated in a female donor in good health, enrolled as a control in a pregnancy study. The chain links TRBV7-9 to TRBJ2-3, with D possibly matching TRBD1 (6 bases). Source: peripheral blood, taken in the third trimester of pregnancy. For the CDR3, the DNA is TGTGCCAGCAGCTCACCAACCGCAGGGGATTCCACAGATACGCAGTATTTT. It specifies CASSSPTAGDSTDTQYF.